This is a list of T cell receptor beta chains from one sample in a study of tumor-infiltrating lymphocytes in primary liver carcinoma. TCRdb processed the multiplex PCR reads anew with MiXCR; each CDR3 protein has one entry. The sample lists 80,000 or so distinct CDR3 sequences; 71% were seen once. Material: liver tumor tissue from sampling region 4. The receptors stem from a woman aged 55-69 years with primary liver carcinoma and hepatitis B virus infection. Both conserved end residues are part of each CDR3. A D gene is named only where the DNA matches it firmly. Size tells how often a clone was seen (once, few, many) or the class of an expanded clone, and some rows leave it out.

TRBV20-1	-	TRBJ2-1	-	TGCAGTGCTAGAGGGCTAGGGCAGGTGAGTGAGCAGTTCTTC	CSARGLGQVSEQFF
TRBV6-1	-	TRBJ2-7	many	TGTGCCATCAGCAGGGTGAGATTCGGACGTGGGGGAGAATCCTACGAGCAGTACTTC	CAISRVRFGRGGESYEQYF
TRBV14	-	TRBJ2-1	many	TGTGCCAGCAGCCAAGGGTACGTGGCCGGCAATGAGCAGTTCTTC	CASSQGYVAGNEQFF
TRBV9	-	TRBJ2-3	-	TGTGCCAGCAGCCAAGGGACTCTCCACACAGATACGCAGTATTTT	CASSQGTLHTDTQYF
TRBV7-9	-	TRBJ2-1	-	TGTGTCAGCAGCTTAGTTATACAGTCTGGGAATGAGCAGTTCTTC	CVSSLVIQSGNEQFF
TRBV5-1	-	TRBJ2-7	once	TGCGCCAGCAGCTTGGGGGGTAGCGTCTACGAGCAGTACTTC	CASSLGGSVYEQYF
TRBV7-8	-	TRBJ2-5	-	TGTGCCGGCAGCCCCCGCCGGACTCTATCGGGAGCGAGGAATACAAAAGAGACCCAGTACTTC	CAGSPRRTLSGARNTKETQYF
TRBV12-3/TRBV12-4	-	TRBJ2-7	many	TGTGCCAGCAGTTTCGATCTGGACGCGACCTACGAGCAGTACTTC	CASSFDLDATYEQYF
TRBV5-4	-	TRBJ2-3	many	TGTGCCAGCAGCTCCCCGCGGGAAACGGATACGCAGTATTTT	CASSSPRETDTQYF
TRBV28	TRBD2	TRBJ2-3	many	TGTGCCAGCAGTCGAGAGCGGGGAGGCACAGATACGCAGTATTTT	CASSRERGGTDTQYF
TRBV28	-	TRBJ1-2	-	TGTGCCAACAGTAGACTTGCGGCCCGGAAAACAGTCTACTATGGCTACACCTTC	CANSRLAARKTVYYGYTF
TRBV28	TRBD2	TRBJ2-1	few	TGTGCCAGCACCCGGGGACTAGCGGGATTCCCTAGAGCCTACAATGAGCAGTTCTTC	CASTRGLAGFPRAYNEQFF
TRBV6-5	TRBD2	TRBJ2-1	-	TGTGCCAGCAGTTTGCGGGAGGTCGCCTACAATGAGCAGTTCTTC	CASSLREVAYNEQFF
TRBV11-2	-	TRBJ1-3	few	TGTGCCAGCAGCTCGACAGAGGAGGAGGGAAACACCGTATATTTT	CASSSTEEEGNTVYF
TRBV29-1	-	TRBJ2-6	few	TGCAGTGTTGATGGGAGCTCTGGGGCCAACATCCTGACTTTC	CSVDGSSGANILTF
TRBV12-3/TRBV12-4	TRBD1	TRBJ1-1	few	TGTGCCAGCAGTTTAATACAGGGACAGGGTGGCGGCACTGAAGCTTTCTTT	CASSLIQGQGGGTEAFF
TRBV12-3/TRBV12-4	-	TRBJ2-7	-	TGTGCCAGCAGCCGAGAAACAGGAGGTCGGAACGAGCAGTACTTC	CASSRETGGRNEQYF
TRBV6-2/TRBV6-3	TRBD2	TRBJ2-5	-	TGTGCCAGCCTCCGGGGGAGGGCCGCGGAGACTCAGCACTTC	CASLRGRAAETQHF
TRBV11-3	TRBD2	TRBJ2-1	-	TGTGCCAGCAGCTCGGGGGGGGCGACCTACGATGATCCGTTCTTC	CASSSGGATYDDPFF
TRBV29-1	-	TRBJ1-2	-	TGCTGCGTCCCCAGGATCCCCTATGGCAACACCTTC	CCVPRIPYGNTF
TRBV12-3/TRBV12-4	-	TRBJ2-3	many	TGTGCCAGCAGTTTGGTGGGAGACACAGATACGCAGTATTTT	CASSLVGDTDTQYF
TRBV28	-	TRBJ1-2	many	TGTGCCAGCAGTCCACTACTCGGCCCCGCGGGCTACACCTTC	CASSPLLGPAGYTF
TRBV4-2	TRBD2	TRBJ2-7	-	TGTGGCAGCAGCCAGGGGACTAGCGGGGACTCCTACGAGCAGTGCTTC	CGSSQGTSGDSYEQCF
TRBV7-3	TRBD2	TRBJ2-3	-	TGTGCCAGCAGCTCTGGACTAGCGGGATTGACAGATACGCAGTATTTT	CASSSGLAGLTDTQYF
TRBV7-9	-	TRBJ2-7	-	TGTGCTAGCTCCTGGGGCAGGGACAACGAGCGGTACTTC	CASSWGRDNERYF
TRBV24-1	-	TRBJ1-5	-	TGTGCCACCAATGATTTGCAGGGCAATCAACCCCAGCATTTT	CATNDLQGNQPQHF
TRBV29-1	TRBD2	TRBJ2-5	many	TGCAGCGTTGAGGGGACTAGCGGGAGGGAGACCCAGTACTTC	CSVEGTSGRETQYF
TRBV11-1	TRBD2	TRBJ2-4	-	TGTGCCAGCAGCTATCCCGGGACTAGTGGGACCAAAAACATTCAATACTTC	CASSYPGTSGTKNIQYF
TRBV6-1	-	TRBJ2-3	many	TGTGCCAGCACCAAGATGAGCGGCCAAAGCACAGATACGCAGTATTTT	CASTKMSGQSTDTQYF
TRBV24-1	TRBD1	TRBJ2-5	few	TGTGCCACCCAGAAAGGGGGCGGCCAAGAGACCCAGTACTTC	CATQKGGGQETQYF
TRBV12-3/TRBV12-4	TRBD2	TRBJ2-3	many	TGTGCCAGCAGGGATGGGACTAGCGGGAGGGGGAGCACAGATACGCAGTATTTT	CASRDGTSGRGSTDTQYF
TRBV12-5	-	TRBJ2-1	-	TGTGCTTGTGGTTTGGGCACCCTCCCCGGACATGAGCAGATCTTC	CACGLGTLPGHEQIF
TRBV29-1	-	TRBJ2-1	-	TGCATCGTTGAAGTAGCAGGAGATGAGCAGTTCTTC	CIVEVAGDEQFF
TRBV4-1	TRBD2	TRBJ2-1	many	TGCGCCAGCAGCCAGGGACTAGCGCGAGATCGGAATGAGCAGTTCTTC	CASSQGLARDRNEQFF
TRBV6-2/TRBV6-3	-	TRBJ2-2	-	TGTGCCAGCAGTGGCCTAACCAGAGGAGGTAGGGCGAACACCGGGGGGCTGTTTTTT	CASSGLTRGGRANTGGLFF
TRBV4-2	TRBD2	TRBJ2-3	-	TGTGCCAGCAGCCTAAAGTTGTCTAGCGGGGGTCCAGATACGCAGTATTTT	CASSLKLSSGGPDTQYF
TRBV6-5	-	TRBJ2-3	-	TGTGCCAGCAGTTTAGGGGTTACTCGAGATACGCAGTATTTC	CASSLGVTRDTQYF
TRBV5-1	-	TRBJ1-4	-	TGTGCCAGCAGCCGGGGAGCGAATGAAAAACTGTTTTTT	CASSRGANEKLFF
TRBV6-1	-	TRBJ2-7	-	TGTGCCAGCAGTGAGGCTTTCGAGGGATACGGGCAGTACTTC	CASSEAFEGYGQYF
TRBV6-4	-	TRBJ2-3	-	TGTGACAGCAGTGACTCGAGGACAGATATCGATACGCAGTATTTT	CDSSDSRTDIDTQYF
TRBV2	TRBD1	TRBJ2-2	once	TGCGCCAACAGTACCGGGACAGGGGGCACCGGGGAGCTGTTTTTT	CANSTGTGGTGELFF